This T cell receptor (beta chain) was recovered during a study of post-analysis software for immune sequencing data. Study-level points and caveats: The five TRBV segments detected at higher frequency in patients than in controls included TRBV5-6, TRBV5-1 and TRBV20-1.

Every TCR beta cDNA library bore unique molecular identifiers. TCRdb fed the PCR reads into MiXCR, producing one record per CDR3 protein. The sample shows about 820,000 distinct CDR3 sequences, roughly 50% of them seen only once. This clonotype appeared a single time. Its target is unknown. A read error may produce the germline difference seen at one junction end. There are 12 residues in the CDR3. The sequencing input was blood. The sequence was collected from a girl aged 10 to 17 with multiple sclerosis. This chain links TRBV12-3 or TRBV12-4 with TRBJ1-5; D not certain. In nucleotides, the CDR3 is TGTGCCAGCAGTTTAGCTAATCAGCCCCGGCATTTT. Translation gives CASSLANQPRHF.